This is a list of T cell receptor beta chains from one sample in a study of shared clonotypes between healthy human individuals. Profiled with immunoSEQ multiplex PCR; TCRdb holds only in-frame clones, not every one. The sample gives 110,000 or so clones, roughly 70% of which show up once; roughly 23% is in the top ten. Specimen: memory CD8+ T cells sorted from blood. Receptor source: a woman aged 25 to 39 in good health. CDR3s leave out the opening cysteine and the closing phenylalanine or tryptophan. The D gene is left open where the match is weak.

D | V | CDR3
NA | TRBV7-2 | ASRRGWDTNNYGYT
NA | TRBV27 | ASSWGDSYNEQF
TRBD2 | TRBV9 | ASSVGGSGTGELF
NA | TRBV7-6 | ASSPDQETQY
NA | TRBV6-4 | ASSDSGRTPTNGYT
NA | TRBV5-4 | ASSSRTGQETQY
NA | TRBV28 | ASSFKLGSQPQH
TRBD1 | TRBV6-1 | ASSELVDRNRGNGYT
NA | TRBV28 | ASSFRRYGSEQY
NA | TRBV9 | ASSVATGARTEAF
TRBD2 | TRBV7-9 | ASSLREWAGDGQF
NA | TRBV9 | ASSVFGKVAAGANVLT
NA | TRBV14 | ASSQELLSGELF
NA | TRBV28 | ASTYLQGTEAF
TRBD2 | TRBV5-6 | ASSLELAAYNEQF
NA | TRBV10-3 | AIRAQVRKTQY
NA | TRBV28 | ASSSRSYLNTEAF
NA | TRBV2 | ASQETTRVPYEQY
NA | TRBV21-1 | ASSSTGSGNQPQH
TRBD2 | TRBV25-1 | ASSVAGGLSNEQF
TRBD1 | TRBV28 | ASSGGTANQPQH
NA | TRBV28 | ASSRRYQETQY
NA | TRBV7-6 | ASSYTGFAEQY
NA | TRBV4-1 | ASSHQAPYNEQF
TRBD2 | TRBV6-1 | ASSERTSGSYEQY
NA | TRBV13 | ASSRYSTGELF
NA | TRBV2 | ASSSGSSYNEQF
TRBD1 | TRBV19 | ASSSRGLTKLF
NA | TRBV9 | ASSVLQGSPEAF
TRBD1 | TRBV19 | ATARGQGRLRGKLF
NA | TRBV27 | ASSLLTRGITNEKLF
NA | TRBV5-1 | ASSLVGLSTPSYEQY
NA | TRBV5-4 | ASSLVQGLEQY